Below, 21 T cell receptor beta chains from the same sample are listed, as sequenced in a study of blood T cells in healthy people across ages. A second PCR, run for about 7 to 11 cycles, used a sample-barcoded 5' primer plus a J-beta primer mix. TCRdb processed the 5' RACE reads anew with MiXCR; each CDR3 protein has one entry. Of about 600,000 distinct CDR3 sequences detected, around 48% appear once; the ten largest clones hold 20% to 25%. Sequenced: blood. These receptors all come from a man at least 80 years old in good health.

This clonotype has just a few counts. This sequence joins TRBV7-2 and TRBJ2-3; possible D gene TRBD1, 5 bases. Per germline, CDR1 SGHTA and CDR2 FQGNSA. Trimming took 4 bases from V and 2 from J, leaving 10 bases between them. The CDR3 loop spans 14 amino acids. In nucleotides, the CDR3 is TGTGCCAGCAGCTGGACACGAGACACAGATACGCAGTATTTT. This gives the protein CASSWTRDTDTQYF.

This chain joins TRBV6-6 and TRBJ1-5; D unresolved. Trimming stripped 5 bases from V and 4 bases from J, with 9 bases between. CDR3 length equals 13 residues. Germline CDR1 MNHNY, CDR2 SVGAGI (reference sequence). The CDR3 spells CASSNGVNQPQHF. Here the CDR3 DNA reads TGTGCCAGCAGTAACGGGGTGAATCAGCCCCAGCATTTT.

This clonotype was picked up one time. The chain joins TRBV7-9 to TRBJ2-3; maybe TRBD1 (6 bases). The germline V gene encodes CDR1 SEHNR and CDR2 FQNEAQ (reference sequence). Trimming took off 5 bases at V and 0 bases at J, with 15 bases between the two ends. This CDR3 region has 16 residues. The CDR3 nucleotides read TGTGCCAGCAGCCTTAACCAGGGGCGCAGCACAGATACGCAGTATTTT. Translating it yields CASSLNQGRSTDTQYF.

This chain uses TRBV5-1 with TRBJ2-5; a weak D match, TRBD2 (6 bases). Deletions cut 3 bases from V and 11 bases from J, with 23 bases between. Per germline, CDR1 SGHRS and CDR2 YFSETQ. The CDR3 spans 15 residues. The CDR3 DNA is TGCGCCAGCAGCTCGGAGGGCCGACGGACCTACGGGCAGTACTTC. It translates to CASSSEGRRTYGQYF.

CDR3 sequence reads: CASSDQGRGYTF. CDR3 sequence (DNA): TGTGCCAGCAGTGATCAGGGGAGAGGCTACACCTTC. V gene TRBV2 combines with J gene TRBJ1-2, with D tentatively TRBD1 (6 bases). V lost 3 bases to trimming and J lost 8 bases, with 10 bases between them. This CDR3 has 12 residues. Germline V gene data show CDR1 as SNHLY and CDR2 as FYNNEI.

V usage is TRBV3-1 and J usage is TRBJ2-6; D is perhaps TRBD1 (6 bases). The CDR3 contains 15 residues. The germline CDR1 and CDR2 sequences are LGHDT and YNNKEL (reference sequence). Between the trimmed V and J ends, which lost 4 bases and 4 bases, there was a span of 11 bases. The CDR3 protein is CASSPRGWGANVLTF. The CDR3 DNA reads TGTGCCAGCAGCCCCAGGGGCTGGGGGGCCAACGTCCTGACTTTC.

This clonotype appeared once. Germline is not matched at one junction end, which may reflect a read error. The rearrangement links TRBV20-1 to TRBJ2-3, with 9 nucleotides matching TRBD2. Germline V lookup: CDR1 DFQATT, CDR2 SNEGSKA (reference sequence). The CDR3 loop spans 16 amino acids. CDR3 coding DNA: TGCAGTGCCTTTAGCGGGAGCTCTTCCTCCACAGATGCGCAGTATTTT. Amino acid sequence: CSAFSGSSSSTDAQYF.

V is TRBV30 and J is TRBJ2-3, with 7 bases that match TRBD1. Germline assignment: CDR1 GTSNPN and CDR2 SVGIG (reference sequence). This CDR3 region has 14 residues. V shed 6 bases, J shed 3 bases, and the junction held 9 bases outside the gene matches. The CDR3 DNA sequence: TGTGCCTGTAGACAGGGTCAGGGAACAGATACGCAGTATTTT. Its protein is CACRQGQGTDTQYF.

The chain is built from TRBV20-1 and TRBJ2-3; 10 positions match TRBD2. The CDR3 runs 15 residues. V lost 6 bases and J lost 4; bases outside the gene matches: 10. The germline gives CDR1 DFQATT, CDR2 SNEGSKA (reference sequence). The CDR3 region has the DNA TGCAGTGCGGACCTGAGCGGGAGGGTCTCAGATACGCAGTATTTT. Amino acid sequence: CSADLSGRVSDTQYF.

This rearrangement joins TRBV19 to TRBJ2-7; 8 bases are shared with TRBD2. The DNA matches TRBJ2-5 better at its end, which makes the J call doubtful. This CDR3 contains 12 residues. The germline gives CDR1 LNHDA, CDR2 SQIVND (reference sequence). The CDR3 DNA follows: TGTGCCAGTAGGCTAGCGGGAGAGACCCAGTACTTC. Translating gives CASRLAGETQYF.

The chain combines TRBV20-1 with TRBJ2-1, with D perhaps TRBD2 (5 bases). The CDR3 spans 11 residues. V was cut by 0 bases and J by 12 bases, with 9 bases left in between. The germline gives CDR1 DFQATT, CDR2 SNEGSKA (reference sequence). The CDR3 here is CSARDAGGQFF. In nucleotides, the CDR3 is TGCAGTGCTAGAGATGCGGGTGGGCAGTTCTTC.

This clonotype has more than one count but fewer than ten. The V call is TRBV4-3, the J call TRBJ2-1, with 11 nucleotides matching TRBD2. Trimming cost V 2 bases and J 5 bases; bases outside gene matches: 8. The V gene's germline CDR1 is LGHNA and CDR2 YSLEER. This CDR3 has 17 amino acids. CDR3: CASSQMLGTSGNNEQFF. The CDR3 DNA follows: TGCGCCAGCAGCCAAATGCTTGGGACTAGCGGAAACAATGAGCAGTTCTTC.

The gene calls are TRBV28 and TRBJ1-5, with a tentative D call TRBD1 (5 bases). V lost 10 bases and J lost 3, with 13 bases in between. This CDR3 has 13 residues. Germline-derived CDR1 and CDR2 are MDHEN and SYDVKM. CDR3 bases: TGTGCCACCAAGCAGGGCCTCAATCAGCCCCAGCATTTT. Protein sequence: CATKQGLNQPQHF.

The chain has TRBV6-5 and TRBJ1-4; D uncertain. V was cut by 7 bases and J by 4 bases, with 7 bases left in between. Germline assignment: CDR1 MNHEY and CDR2 SVGAGI. The CDR3 consists of 12 residues. The CDR3 reads CASKRLNEKLFF. CDR3 nucleotides: TGTGCCAGCAAACGGCTTAATGAAAAACTGTTTTTT.

This clonotype has only a few counts. V usage is TRBV20-1 and J usage is TRBJ2-5; D ambiguous. The CDR3 sequence is 16 residues long. Between the trimmed V and J ends, which lost 0 bases and 0 bases, there was a span of 14 bases. Germline V gene lookup returns CDR1 DFQATT and CDR2 SNEGSKA (reference sequence). CDR3 DNA sequence: TGCAGTGCTAGAGATTATGCACCGTCGAACCAAGAGACCCAGTACTTC. Translated, it gives CSARDYAPSNQETQYF.

This clonotype appeared many times. The chain couples TRBV24-1 to TRBJ2-5, with D perhaps matching TRBD2 (6 bases). The CDR3 has 15 amino acids. Between the trimmed V and J ends, which lost 5 bases and 5 bases, there was a span of 17 bases. Germline lookup yields CDR1 KGHDR and CDR2 SFDVKD. The CDR3 region has the DNA TGTGCCACCAGTGTAGGAGGGCCCTTTGTCGAGACCCAGTACTTC. Amino acid sequence: CATSVGGPFVETQYF.

This clonotype came up once. This chain uses TRBV11-2 with TRBJ2-1; 7 positions agree with TRBD1. With 5 bases clipped from V and 8 bases from J, the junction kept 15 bases outside the gene matches. CDR3 length: 16 residues. Germline V gene data show CDR1 as SGHAT and CDR2 as FQNNGV. The CDR3 reads CASSPRDSGTIHEQFF. The CDR3 DNA is TGTGCCAGCAGCCCGAGGGACAGTGGTACAATCCATGAGCAGTTCTTC.

In its sample, this clonotype was seen many times. This chain links TRBV29-1 with TRBJ1-2; D remains ambiguous. CDR1 SQVTM and CDR2 ANQGSEA come from the germline V gene. Trimming removed 5 bases at V and 3 bases at J, with 16 bases between. The CDR3 has 14 residues. The CDR3 bases are TGCAGCGTTACTTTCGTGGGTCAAGACTATGGCTACACCTTC. Residues: CSVTFVGQDYGYTF.

CDR3 bases: TGCAGCGCCAGGGTTTCAGATACGCAGTATTTT. This translates into CSARVSDTQYF. The chain couples TRBV29-1 to TRBJ2-3, with a possible D match to TRBD1 (5 bases). Per germline, CDR1 SQVTM and CDR2 ANQGSEA. The CDR3 length is 11 residues. Trimming left V 7 bases short and J 4 bases short, with 9 bases between.

This clonotype has at least ten counts. This chain links TRBV20-1 with TRBJ2-5; the match to TRBD2 covers 12 bases. The CDR3 spans 13 residues. The trim removed 3 bases at V and 4 bases at J, leaving 0 bases unmatched. The germline V gene has CDR1 DFQATT and CDR2 SNEGSKA (reference sequence). CDR3 coding DNA: TGCAGTGCTAGGACTAGCGGGAGAGAGACCCAGTACTTC. Its translation is CSARTSGRETQYF.

This clonotype appeared a few times. The chain recombines TRBV5-1 with TRBJ2-2; D gene unclear. With 8 bases removed from V and 1 base from J, the gap between germline ends came to 12 bases. Germline CDR1 reads SGHRS; CDR2 reads YFSETQ. The CDR3 length is 14 residues. The CDR3 loop reads CASSVAMNTGELFF. Written as DNA, the CDR3 is TGCGCCAGTAGTGTAGCCATGAACACCGGGGAGCTGTTTTTT.